This T cell receptor (beta chain) was sequenced in a study of long-term antiretroviral therapy in people with HIV. General study results and limits: Repertoires from HIV showed CDR3 length ranges narrower than those of controls. Nothing was known about ART adherence, viral resistance or changes in therapy. Gathering of blood took place between about 2003 and 2017, possibly under older ART regimens.

They ran version v3.0 of the immunoSEQ assay at survey level. Repertoires were generated with immunoSEQ multiplex PCR, while TCRdb's copy carries only in-frame clones and drops some. The sample records 20,000 to 25,000 clones, around 80% being singletons. The length of the CDR3 is 15 residues. V gave up 5 bases and J gave up 0 bases, with 11 bases separating them. In germline, CDR1 is MNHEY, CDR2 SVGAGI. Regarding this clone: Antigen specificity is unknown.

This TCR was sampled from a middle-aged woman with HIV. V and J are TRBV6-5 and TRBJ2-1; D remains ambiguous. Here the sequenced sample was unsorted PBMCs, taken 1.2 years after starting antiretroviral therapy. This CDR3 reads CASSRDLSSYNEQFF. DNA of the CDR3: TGTGCCAGCAGTCGAGACTTGAGCTCCTACAATGAGCAGTTCTTC.